This TCR beta chain originates from a study of OX40 agonist ivuxolimab in advanced cancers. Across the whole study: Ivuxolimab doses were 0.01, 0.1, 0.3, 1.5, 3 or 10 mg/kg every 2 weeks. Two patients with cutaneous melanoma and one with hepatocellular carcinoma, three in total, showed partial responses.

In the case of this clone: Its antigen is as yet unknown.

Between the trimmed V and J ends, which lost 5 bases and 5 bases, there was a span of 13 bases. CDR1 and CDR2 (germline): SGHVS, FNYEAQ. There are 13 residues in the CDR3. Repertoires were generated with immunoSEQ multiplex PCR, while TCRdb's copy carries only in-frame clones and drops some. The sample carries 100,000 or so clones, approximately 85% recorded once. General observations from the study: Normalized expansion of T-cell clones was also low for some nonresponders.

The sample was CD4+ or CD8+ T cells sorted from blood, taken in a trial of the OX40 agonist ivuxolimab. The sequence was obtained from an adult with an advanced solid tumor such as melanoma, head and neck, liver or kidney cancer. The J gene is TRBJ2-7, the V gene TRBV7-6, with D possibly being TRBD1 (6 bases). In DNA, the CDR3 is TGTGCCAGCAGCCCACAGGGCTACGACGAGCAGTACTTC. This gives the protein CASSPQGYDEQYF.